A selection of T cell receptor beta chains follows, all from one sample in a study of PD-L1 blockade in urothelial cancer. This table comes from immunoSEQ multiplex PCR, and its TCRdb copy is limited to in-frame clones, with some not included. The table lists 45,000 to 60,000 clones, approximately 80% of them singletons. The sequencing used PBMCs, collected around atezolizumab (anti-PD-L1) treatment. The receptors were gathered from a middle-aged man with urothelial cancer. CDR3s include the opening cysteine and the closing phenylalanine or tryptophan. A D gene is named only where the DNA matches it firmly. Clone size is given for some rows only: seen once, a few or many times, or a class if the clone is expanded.

CDR3aa | CDR3nt | j_gene | abundance | d_gene | v_gene
CASSESGLAGPGPQYF | TGTGCCAGCAGTGAAAGTGGACTAGCGGGGCCGGGTCCTCAGTACTTC | TRBJ2-4 | NA | TRBD2 | TRBV6-1
CASSQGERNQPQHF | TGTGCCAGCAGCCAAGGTGAGAGGAATCAGCCCCAGCATTTT | TRBJ1-5 | NA | NA | TRBV4-2
CASSFPGYTEAFF | TGTGCCAGCAGCTTTCCGGGATACACTGAAGCTTTCTTT | TRBJ1-1 | NA | NA | TRBV11-2
CASSLEGTGATGELFF | TGTGCCAGCAGCTTAGAGGGGACAGGGGCCACCGGGGAGCTGTTTTTT | TRBJ2-2 | once | TRBD1 | TRBV11-2
CASETSGRREKLFF | TGTGCCAGCGAAACCTCCGGGCGGAGGGAAAAACTGTTTTTT | TRBJ1-4 | NA | NA | TRBV6-5
CASSGRRRQGERGTDTQYF | TGTGCCAGCAGCGGGCGGAGGAGACAGGGGGAACGGGGCACAGATACGCAGTATTTT | TRBJ2-3 | NA | TRBD1 | TRBV14
CASSQVEGADYEQYF | TGCGCCAGCAGCCAAGTCGAAGGAGCCGACTACGAGCAGTACTTC | TRBJ2-7 | NA | NA | TRBV4-1
CASINGRNPYEQYF | TGTGCCAGCATAAACGGGAGGAATCCCTACGAGCAGTACTTC | TRBJ2-7 | NA | TRBD2 | TRBV2
CAWSGDRLAKNIQYF | TGTGCCTGGAGTGGGGACAGGCTAGCCAAAAACATTCAGTACTTC | TRBJ2-4 | NA | TRBD1 | TRBV30
CASSVTQGTYEQYF | TGTGCCAGCAGTGTCACACAGGGAACCTACGAGCAGTACTTC | TRBJ2-7 | few | NA | TRBV2
CASSLIPGGVQPQHF | TGTGCCAGCAGTTTAATCCCAGGGGGCGTTCAGCCCCAGCATTTT | TRBJ1-5 | NA | TRBD1 | TRBV28
CAWRGGRADTQYF | TGTGCCTGGCGAGGCGGCAGGGCAGATACGCAGTATTTT | TRBJ2-3 | NA | NA | TRBV30
CASSIGLAGANEQFF | TGTGCCAGTAGTATAGGGCTAGCGGGAGCCAATGAGCAGTTCTTC | TRBJ2-1 | NA | TRBD2 | TRBV19
CASQPGQGRNTEAFF | TGTGCCAGCCAGCCGGGACAGGGGAGAAACACTGAAGCTTTCTTT | TRBJ1-1 | NA | TRBD1 | TRBV9
CASSQDPSRLETQYF | TGTGCCAGCAGCCAAGATCCCAGCAGGCTAGAGACCCAGTACTTC | TRBJ2-5 | NA | NA | TRBV4-2
CASNGGPGEQFF | TGTGCCTCGAACGGGGGGCCCGGTGAGCAGTTCTTC | TRBJ2-1 | NA | NA | TRBV6-5
CSFRQGYEAFF | TGCAGTTTCAGACAGGGCTATGAAGCTTTCTTT | TRBJ1-1 | medium-sized | TRBD1 | TRBV20-1
CASSEAHRGVNEQFF | TGTGCCAGCAGTGAAGCGCACAGGGGAGTTAATGAGCAGTTCTTC | TRBJ2-1 | NA | TRBD1 | TRBV6-1
CASSLNSFGNTEAFF | TGTGCCAGCAGTTTGAACAGCTTCGGAAACACTGAAGCTTTCTTT | TRBJ1-1 | few | NA | TRBV27
CATGTPMNTEAFF | TGTGCCACGGGGACACCGATGAACACTGAAGCTTTCTTT | TRBJ1-1 | NA | NA | TRBV10-3
CASSFNRQDTIYF | TGTGCCAGCAGCTTCAACCGGCAGGACACCATATATTTT | TRBJ1-3 | NA | NA | TRBV11-2
CASSVGLRTDTQYF | TGTGCCAGCAGCGTAGGTCTCCGCACAGATACGCAGTATTTT | TRBJ2-3 | NA | NA | TRBV9
CASSPRDRAPDTQYF | TGTGCCAGCAGCCCCCGGGACAGAGCCCCAGATACGCAGTATTTT | TRBJ2-3 | NA | TRBD1 | TRBV28
CASSLGGTSGFYEQYF | TGTGCCAGCAGCTTGGGGGGGACTAGCGGGTTCTACGAGCAGTACTTC | TRBJ2-7 | few | TRBD2 | TRBV5-4
CATTGGFTEAFF | TGTGCCACCACAGGAGGGTTCACTGAAGCTTTCTTT | TRBJ1-1 | NA | NA | TRBV2
CATPGEGQPQHF | TGTGCCACCCCGGGGGAGGGTCAGCCCCAGCATTTT | TRBJ1-5 | once | NA | TRBV6-4
CASRGFGLAGDEEQYF | TGTGCCAGCAGGGGATTCGGACTAGCGGGAGATGAGGAGCAGTACTTC | TRBJ2-7 | NA | TRBD2 | TRBV2